This paragraph covers one TCR beta chain sequence. This clone was seen once. Which antigen it targets is not known. One base away there is no much larger clone; base qualities are not given. CDR1 and CDR2 (SGDLS, YYNGEE) derive from the germline V gene. Relative to germline, V is missing 5 bases and J is missing 8 bases, with 7 bases of the junction outside any gene match. The CDR3 covers 14 residues, taking in both the cysteine and the phenylalanine. This entry keeps only the CDR3 DNA: 42 bases, framed from base 1. This record belongs to a study of shared clonotypes between healthy human individuals (dated by TCRdb to the early 2020s). Context from the whole study: Three men and two women, aged 18 to 49 years, made up the cohort. To estimate repertoire size and how much clonotypes are shared between individuals, the study performed deep sequencing of blood TCR repertoires from a few healthy adults. Libraries were prepared and TCR repertoires were sequenced by different laboratories using diverse techniques, in order to increase sequencing depth and limit assay-specific biases. For each donor, CD4 naive and CD4 memory were each given three plates, CD8 naive was given two plates, and CD8 memory was given one plate. Leukapheresis yielded between about 0.94 and 8.9 billion PBMCs per donor.

Points the paper makes about the study in general: Naive subsets generally had larger estimated clonotype richness than memory subsets did. Clonotypes shared by all four sorted-subset donors showed higher generation probabilities than non-shared clonotypes. Rarefaction of sorted-subset datasets indicated incomplete sequencing despite the large sequencing depth. The small number of donors limited the genetic and exposure-history diversity represented. Based on pairwise subsampling, the degree of clonotype sharing among donors was expected to be affected by sequencing depth. Sampling was restricted to blood, and TCR repertoires in tissues likely differ from the TCR repertoires found in blood. About 5% of naive CD4, around 3.6% of naive CD8, 2.3% of memory CD4, and more than 0.35% of memory CD8 clonotypes were shared across four donors.

Healthy HIV-negative adults with no recently reported acute infections or vaccinations were included as donors. Every donor was a Caucasian adult living in Nashville, Tennessee, USA. CD4+ T cells were enriched by magnetic negative selection; naive cells were then positively selected on CD45RA, and the negative fraction formed the memory subset. Blood was obtained by leukapheresis, after which PBMCs were separated by Ficoll-Histopaque density gradient centrifugation and cryopreserved in liquid nitrogen vapor phase. Purity and quantity of every magnetically sorted T cell population were checked by analytical flow cytometry. Each sorted fraction had its genomic DNA isolated and then quantified by UV absorbance on a Nanodrop 2000c. Using the deep immunoSEQ assay, multiplex PCR amplified TCR CDR3 regions from genomic DNA. Extracted genomic DNA from each cell subset was spread evenly across all wells of several immunoSEQ 96-well plates, with each plate serving as a replicate. For sorted subsets, each replicate PCR was loaded with roughly 200 ng genomic DNA, equivalent to 30,000 to 35,000 T cell genomes. Purified libraries were measured with a Qubit 3.0 fluorometer, size-checked on a Bioanalyzer 2100, and measured again with the KAPA Library Quantification kit. Each immunoSEQ 96-well plate was sequenced on its own single-read 150-cycle Illumina NextSeq 550 flow cell. As for the original processing: The immunoSEQ output contained only junctional sequences without quality scores, so filtering could not match that applied to full-length reads. Sequences were annotated with PyIR, a Python wrapper for IgBLAST v1.9, and V/J genes and CDR3 were assigned using IMGT germline references. Reads with weak V/J assignments (E-value above 1e-6), missing CDR3, stop codons, out-of-frame junctions, or ambiguous translated residues were removed. V3J clonotypes were defined by identical inferred V gene, J gene, and CDR3 amino acid sequence. The percentage overlap between two repertoires was calculated by dividing the number of shared unique clonotypes by the size of the smaller repertoire. Repertoire richness was assessed with RTK rarefaction, the Chao1 estimator, and Recon v2.1 estimates of unobserved clonotypes. For all TCRbeta clonotypes obtained by the gDNA method from a few donors, generation probabilities were computed with OLGA. TCRdb obtained this table from immuneACCESS and retained in-frame rearrangements with V and J assigned. These tables miss some clones; where compared with another copy, unresolved V genes account for less than half of the shortfall, and the remainder is unexplained. The V and J calls and the clone size are those of that table, but D and trimming were determined from the DNA. The sample table holds 500,000 or so clones, of which roughly 95% were seen once. 0.05% to 0.08% of the sample is held by the ten biggest clonotypes.

Sequencing input: naive CD4+ T cells sorted from blood. The cell subset or site label, read with the paper, signifies: CD45RA+ positively selected. In this chain, TRBV9 is recombined with TRBJ2-1; TRBD2 lines up with 10 middle nucleotides. The receptor was derived from a woman aged 25 to 39 in good health. The base sequence is TGTGCCAGCAGTTCAGCGGGAGGGACACATGAGCAGTTCTTC. It translates as CASSSAGGTHEQFF.